Listed below are T cell receptor beta chains from one sample, sequenced in a study of T cell changes during pregnancy in multiple sclerosis. Sequenced by immunoSEQ multiplex PCR; TCRdb stores in-frame clones only, minus some. The top ten hold more than 1.5% of the sample, which has about 86,000 clones, roughly 90% seen once. The sample here was peripheral blood, taken in the first trimester of pregnancy. These receptors all stem from a female donor in good health, enrolled as a control in a pregnancy study. Each CDR3 is given with its conserved first and last residue. D genes are given only for firm matches. Not all rows give a size; the values are once, few, many and, for expanded clones, a class.

clone size: .
J gene: TRBJ2-7
D gene: .
V gene: TRBV6-6
CDR3 DNA: TGTGCCAGCAGTGCCGACAGGAGACCCTCCTACGAGCAGTACTTC
CDR3 protein: CASSADRRPSYEQYF

clone size: .
J gene: TRBJ1-2
D gene: .
V gene: TRBV7-9
CDR3 DNA: TGTGCCAGCAGCCTGGCACAGTACGGCTACACCTTC
CDR3 protein: CASSLAQYGYTF

clone size: .
J gene: TRBJ1-1
D gene: TRBD1
V gene: TRBV19
CDR3 DNA: TGTGCCAGTAGCGATCCTCGGTCGGGACAGGGGGCATCTGAAGCTTTCTTT
CDR3 protein: CASSDPRSGQGASEAFF

clone size: .
J gene: TRBJ2-2
D gene: TRBD1
V gene: TRBV5-1
CDR3 DNA: TGCGCCAGCTCCTGGGGAACACAGGGGGCCGACACCGGGGAGCTGTTTTTT
CDR3 protein: CASSWGTQGADTGELFF

clone size: .
J gene: TRBJ1-4
D gene: .
V gene: TRBV4-1
CDR3 DNA: TGCGCCAGCAGCCTACAGGCGAATGGTAACGAAAAACTGTTTTTT
CDR3 protein: CASSLQANGNEKLFF

clone size: .
J gene: TRBJ1-2
D gene: .
V gene: TRBV21-1
CDR3 DNA: TGTGCCAGCAGCAAAGCGCAGGGGAATGGCTACACCTTC
CDR3 protein: CASSKAQGNGYTF

clone size: .
J gene: TRBJ1-2
D gene: TRBD1
V gene: TRBV5-4
CDR3 DNA: TGTGCCAGCAGCTTGGGGACAGGGCCCCTAGGAGGCTACACCTTC
CDR3 protein: CASSLGTGPLGGYTF

clone size: few
J gene: TRBJ1-4
D gene: TRBD1
V gene: TRBV5-6
CDR3 DNA: TGTGCCAGCAGCGGGGACAGGACGGATGAAAAACTGTTTTTT
CDR3 protein: CASSGDRTDEKLFF

clone size: many
J gene: TRBJ2-7
D gene: .
V gene: TRBV27
CDR3 DNA: TGTGCCAGCAGGACTCTAGGTATAAGGCAGCAGTACTTC
CDR3 protein: CASRTLGIRQQYF

clone size: .
J gene: TRBJ2-1
D gene: TRBD2
V gene: TRBV5-4
CDR3 DNA: TGTGCCAGCAGCTTGGCCGGACTAGCGGGGGACAATGAGCAGTTCTTC
CDR3 protein: CASSLAGLAGDNEQFF

clone size: .
J gene: TRBJ1-1
D gene: .
V gene: TRBV7-2
CDR3 DNA: TGTGCCAGCAGCCCAGGCGGGGGGCGAGTGAACACTGAAGCTTTCTTT
CDR3 protein: CASSPGGGRVNTEAFF

clone size: .
J gene: TRBJ1-2
D gene: .
V gene: TRBV19
CDR3 DNA: TGTGCCAGTAGTGGAGAAACAGGAGAAACTAACTATGGCTACACCTTC
CDR3 protein: CASSGETGETNYGYTF

clone size: .
J gene: TRBJ2-5
D gene: TRBD1
V gene: TRBV6-1
CDR3 DNA: TGTGCCAGCAGTACCGAGACAGGGGGCCAAGAGACCCAGTACTTC
CDR3 protein: CASSTETGGQETQYF

clone size: .
J gene: TRBJ1-1
D gene: TRBD1
V gene: TRBV7-2
CDR3 DNA: TGTGCCAGCAGACCGTCCCCCGGGACAGAGAAAGCTTTCTTT
CDR3 protein: CASRPSPGTEKAFF

clone size: .
J gene: TRBJ1-2
D gene: .
V gene: TRBV6-5
CDR3 DNA: TGTGCCAGCAAACGAGATGGGGGGAACTATGGCTACACCTTC
CDR3 protein: CASKRDGGNYGYTF

clone size: .
J gene: TRBJ2-2
D gene: TRBD1
V gene: TRBV4-1
CDR3 DNA: TGCGCCAGCAGCCAAGATTGGGAACAGGGGATGAACGGCGGGGAGCTGTTTTTT
CDR3 protein: CASSQDWEQGMNGGELFF

clone size: .
J gene: TRBJ1-2
D gene: TRBD1
V gene: TRBV18
CDR3 DNA: TGTGCCAGCTCGGATGGGACAGCCAACTATGGCTACACCTTC
CDR3 protein: CASSDGTANYGYTF

clone size: once
J gene: TRBJ2-5
D gene: TRBD2
V gene: TRBV5-4
CDR3 DNA: TGTGCCAGCAGCTTGGAAAGGGACTATTACCAAGAGACCCAGTACTTC
CDR3 protein: CASSLERDYYQETQYF

clone size: .
J gene: TRBJ1-6
D gene: TRBD1
V gene: TRBV5-1
CDR3 DNA: TGCGCCAGCAGCCTCGAGGGGGCGCTTTCACCCCTCCACTTT
CDR3 protein: CASSLEGALSPLHF

clone size: .
J gene: TRBJ2-1
D gene: .
V gene: TRBV4-3
CDR3 DNA: TGCGCCAGCAGCCAATTTTTAGGGGGATTTAAATACAATGAGCAGTTCTTC
CDR3 protein: CASSQFLGGFKYNEQFF

clone size: once
J gene: TRBJ2-7
D gene: TRBD1
V gene: TRBV27
CDR3 DNA: TGTGCCAGCAGTCCCCGAGGACAGGGCACCTACGAGCAGTACTTC
CDR3 protein: CASSPRGQGTYEQYF

clone size: .
J gene: TRBJ2-7
D gene: .
V gene: TRBV5-5
CDR3 DNA: TGTGCCAGCAGCCCGGTCGAGCAGTACTTC
CDR3 protein: CASSPVEQYF